This T cell receptor beta chain emerged from a study of CXCR3-negative and CXCR3-positive naive CD8 T cells. General study points: Memory CD8+ cells had much lower diversity, and both naive subsets had comparably high diversity. Greater hydrophobicity was found in TRB CDR3s of CXCR3-positive naive cells than of CXCR3-negative naive cells.

This CDR3 is built from 15 residues. CDR1 is SGHVS and CDR2 is FQNEAQ in the germline V gene. Worth noting for this clonotype: Its cognate antigen is unknown.

5' RACE that incorporated UMI labels was used to prepare the TRB cDNA libraries. TCRdb reworked the 5' RACE reads into one entry per CDR3 protein, no DNA. The table for this sample gives approximately 8,800 distinct CDR3 sequences. This sequence originates from a human donor in good health. Some clones in this sample may be carry-over from other donors' samples. The chain is built from TRBV7-8 and TRBJ2-1. Sequenced material: naive CXCR3+ CD8+ T cells from blood. Regarding subset: CD45RO-CCR7+CD27+CD95- naive CD8+ T cells expressing CXCR3 (TNR3+). The CDR3 protein is CASSLAILTYNEQFF.